Below, one TCR beta chain is given with its context. What it binds is not known. Making use of molecular barcodes, quantitative 5'-RACE generated TCR beta libraries. TCRdb fed the 5' RACE reads into MiXCR, producing one record per CDR3 protein. Of about 540,000 distinct CDR3 sequences listed, 10% to 15% are singletons. The record originates from a study of CD8 T cells in ankylosing spondylitis. General study findings and limits: What seemed typical of ankylosing spondylitis blood was a TCR beta motif built from several highly homologous variants. Within matched ankylosing spondylitis synovial fluid, disease-linked clones were reportedly significantly enriched.

Germline CDR1 and CDR2: LGHDT and YNNKEL (reference sequence). V trimming: 2 bases; J trimming: 7 bases; junction bases outside the gene matches: 5. This CDR3 spans 15 amino acids. The sequence came from a male donor with ankylosing spondylitis. The rearrangement joins TRBV3-1 to TRBJ2-4; TRBD2 aligns across 10 bases. The material sequenced was blood, either unsorted or a sorted T cell fraction (not recorded which). CDR3 loop: CASSQLKREGNIQYF. The CDR3, as DNA: TGTGCCAGCAGCCAATTGAAGCGGGAGGGTAACATTCAGTACTTC.